The 5 T cell receptor beta chains given below trace back to one sample, sequenced in a study of blood T cell repertoires in COVID-19. Only in-frame clones appear in the TCRdb table, and some are missing; sequencing was by immunoSEQ multiplex PCR. The data show a few hundred thousand clones, around 86% seen once. The sample was PBMCs or T cells enriched from blood (not recorded which). The receptor set was obtained from a woman in her 50s who had recovered from COVID-19.

A remark on this clone: The same CDR3 arises from other DNA sequences in this sample as well. V usage is TRBV9 and J usage is TRBJ1-2, with TRBD1 matching over 8 bases. There are 14 residues in the CDR3. Germline V gene data show CDR1 as SGDLS and CDR2 as YYNGEE. With V trimmed by 4 bases and J by 1 base, 3 bases remained unmatched. The CDR3 is CASSTGQGNYGYTF. The CDR3 DNA sequence: TGTGCCAGCAGCACCGGACAGGGTAACTATGGCTACACCTTC.

Only a few counts were recorded for this clone. The rearrangement joins TRBV27 to TRBJ1-2, with a tentative D call TRBD1 (5 bases). The CDR3 sequence is 14 residues long. From germline, CDR1 is MNHEY and CDR2 SMNVEV (reference sequence). V was trimmed by 2 bases and J by 0 bases, leaving 7 bases between them. CDR3 bases: TGTGCCAGCAGTTTAAAACAGGCTAACTATGGCTACACCTTC. It specifies CASSLKQANYGYTF.

This clone has only a few counts. V usage is TRBV3-1 (or the pseudogene TRBV3-2) and J usage is TRBJ1-3; possibly TRBD1 for D (5 bases). Per the germline V gene, CDR1 is LGHDT and CDR2 is YNNKEL (reference sequence). The ends were cut back, 4 bases at V and 0 bases at J, with 19 bases in the middle. CDR3 length: 18 amino acids. The CDR3 protein is CASSRAGGAHLSGNTIYF. Here the CDR3 DNA reads TGTGCCAGCAGCCGGGCGGGCGGGGCCCACCTCTCTGGAAACACCATATATTTT.

The chain joins TRBV19 to TRBJ1-2; no firm D call. V lost 1 base and J lost 8, with 11 bases in between. The CDR3 spans 13 residues. Germline V gives CDR1 LNHDA, CDR2 SQIVND (reference sequence). The CDR3 DNA is TGTGCCAGTAGTATAGGCCCTCAGGCGGGCTACACCTTC. Protein product: CASSIGPQAGYTF. The complete variable domain, with remaining parts taken from reference TRBV19 and TRBJ1-2, reads DGGITQSPKYLFRKEGQNVTLSCEQNLNHDAMYWYRQDPGQGLRLIYYSQIVNDFQKGDIAEGYSVSREKKESFPLTVTSAQKNPTAFYLCASSIGPQAGYTFGSGTRLTVV.

V usage is TRBV5-1 and J usage is TRBJ1-1; 7 bases map to TRBD1. The CDR3 sequence is 15 residues long. Germline trimming cut 2 bases from V and 1 base from J; bases unmatched to any gene: 5. From germline, CDR1 is SGHRS and CDR2 YFSETQ. The CDR3 sequence: CASSFSDRRNTEAFF. Written as DNA, the CDR3 is TGCGCCAGCAGCTTTTCGGACAGGAGGAACACTGAAGCTTTCTTT.